The T cell receptor beta chain under discussion was sequenced for a study of T cells in Graves' hyperthyroidism and ophthalmopathy (dated by TCRdb to the late 2010s). As for the study more broadly: Peripheral blood was sampled at the time of initial diagnosis, prior to any treatment. After blood sampling, hyperthyroidism patients were treated with methimazole at a starting dose of 30 mg daily, and ophthalmopathy patients were treated with high-dose intravenous methylprednisolone. A discovery cohort of approximately 97 patients, 43 with Graves' ophthalmopathy and 55 to 60 with stable Graves' hyperthyroidism, was used to find distinguishing TCR V-J signatures. An independent validation cohort of under 20 hyperthyroidism patients and about 15 patients who later progressed to ophthalmopathy tested prospective prediction of ophthalmopathy. The study also compared thyroid tissue and blood T-cell repertoires from a handful of Graves' hyperthyroidism patients. The paper reports TCR Vbeta CDR3 sequencing of approximately 130 peripheral blood samples: 43 ophthalmopathy, fewer than 80 hyperthyroidism and approximately 17 progressor patients. The 95 to 100 discovery patients were randomly split 7:3 into training and test sets.

This clonotype occurred a few times. Its recognized antigen is unknown. No quality values exist for individual bases; no much larger clone is one base distant. Per the germline V gene, LGHNA is the CDR1 and YSLEER is the CDR2. V and J are trimmed by 2 bases and 5 bases, and the gene matches miss 2 bases of the junction. Taken from cysteine to phenylalanine, the CDR3 has 13 residues. Just CDR3 DNA is preserved here, 39 bases in frame from base 1. Amplification of TCR beta CDR3 regions was carried out from RNA transcripts. The TCR CDR3 was subjected to a first round of RT-PCR using the HTBI primer set and the Qiagen OneStep RT-PCR kit. The libraries were constructed in a second round of multiplex PCR and then size-selected and purified. Sequencing of the libraries was done on an Illumina HiSeq2000 using paired-end 100 bp reads. Per the original workflow: Raw data were processed with SOAPnuke, discarding reads with adapters, uncalled bases, mean Phred below 15, or no exact constant-primer or identifier match. High-quality paired reads were merged using COPE v1.2.5, and each unique nucleotide sequence was defined as a clonotype. MiTCR v1.1 was used to align the clonotypes against IMGT TRBV, TRBD and TRBJ reference segments. Only V-J combinations with frequency above 0.0001, covering 99% to 99.2% of repertoires, were analysed. A TCS score was defined as the ratio of F50 (clonal expansion) to E x V (chaos), with BLOSUM62-based TCRdist applied between CDR3 peptides within each V-J. Welch's t-statistics and random forest reduced 514 V-J features to around 14, which were used in a naive Bayes classifier (R e1071). TCRdb reran the public reads through fastp at Q25 and MiXCR, keeping productive beta chains. Records with the same CDR3 protein are collapsed into one entry carrying the most frequent genes and DNA. These V and J calls derive from TCRdb rather than the authors' analysis. The sample table shows a few hundred thousand distinct CDR3 sequences, and roughly 14% are seen once. Together, the top ten hold around 7.3% of the sample.

What the work shows at the level of the full study, not this receptor alone: No statistical method was used to set the sample size in advance, and investigators knew the group allocation. In cross-validation, a model built on a 13 V-J signature told ophthalmopathy apart from stable hyperthyroidism with approximately 90% sensitivity and roughly 81% specificity, and in testing the same model reached 80%/75%. In validation, the model predicted progression to ophthalmopathy with 55% to 71% sensitivity and approximately 74% specificity, a median of 6.5 months before onset. Blood samples also contained most of the expanded thyroid clonotypes (frequency above 0.001), which suggests that blood repertoires may reflect thyroid immune responses.

Stable Graves' hyperthyroidism was defined as the absence of progression to ophthalmopathy over 18 months of follow-up. Hyperthyroidism patients were newly diagnosed, with disease duration under 2 months, and aged 18 to 65 years. Patients with uncontrolled infections, other autoimmune diseases, pregnancy or lactation were excluded. Diagnoses were based on clinical symptoms, serum thyroxine and TRAb, thyroid ultrasound and orbital computed tomography. PBMCs were separated from roughly 9.3 ml of fresh peripheral blood using Ficoll-Paque density gradient centrifugation. Trizol reagent was used to extract total RNA, and RNA quality was then checked on an Agilent 2100 Bioanalyzer.

This receptor was identified in a woman aged 25 to 39 with Graves' hyperthyroidism. This chain is built from TRBV4-3 and TRBJ2-7, and 8 bases in between align with TRBD1. Sequencing was done on a sample of blood. The CDR3 region reads CASSQTGGNEQYF. The DNA reads as follows: TGCGCCAGCAGCCAAACAGGGGGTAACGAGCAGTACTTC.